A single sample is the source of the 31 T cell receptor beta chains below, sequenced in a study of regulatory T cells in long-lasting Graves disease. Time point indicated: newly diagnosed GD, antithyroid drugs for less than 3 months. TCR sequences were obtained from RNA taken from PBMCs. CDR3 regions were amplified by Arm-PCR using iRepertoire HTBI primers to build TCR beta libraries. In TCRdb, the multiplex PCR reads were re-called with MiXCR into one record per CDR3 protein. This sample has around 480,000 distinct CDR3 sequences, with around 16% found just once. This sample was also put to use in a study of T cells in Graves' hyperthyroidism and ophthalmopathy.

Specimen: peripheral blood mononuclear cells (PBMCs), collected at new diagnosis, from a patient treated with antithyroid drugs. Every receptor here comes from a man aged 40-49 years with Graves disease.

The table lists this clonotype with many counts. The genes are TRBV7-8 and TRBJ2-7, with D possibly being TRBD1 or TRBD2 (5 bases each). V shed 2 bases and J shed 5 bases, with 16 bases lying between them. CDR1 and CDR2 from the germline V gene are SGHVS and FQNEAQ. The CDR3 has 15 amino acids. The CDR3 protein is CASSLRWGAGDEQYF. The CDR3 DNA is TGTGCCAGCAGCTTACGATGGGGCGCCGGGGACGAGCAGTACTTC.

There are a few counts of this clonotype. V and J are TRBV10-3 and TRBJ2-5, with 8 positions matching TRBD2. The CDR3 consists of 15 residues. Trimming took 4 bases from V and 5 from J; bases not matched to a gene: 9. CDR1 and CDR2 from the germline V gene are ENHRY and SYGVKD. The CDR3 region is CAISGGLGGVETQYF. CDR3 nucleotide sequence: TGTGCCATCAGTGGGGGACTAGGGGGTGTTGAGACCCAGTACTTC.

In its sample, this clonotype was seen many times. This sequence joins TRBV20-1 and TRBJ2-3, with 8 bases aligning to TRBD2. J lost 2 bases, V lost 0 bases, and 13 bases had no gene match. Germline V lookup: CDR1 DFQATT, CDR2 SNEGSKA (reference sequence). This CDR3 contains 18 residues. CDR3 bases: TGCAGTGCTAGAGATCTGACTAGCGAGACAACGTCCACAGATACGCAGTATTTT. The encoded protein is CSARDLTSETTSTDTQYF.

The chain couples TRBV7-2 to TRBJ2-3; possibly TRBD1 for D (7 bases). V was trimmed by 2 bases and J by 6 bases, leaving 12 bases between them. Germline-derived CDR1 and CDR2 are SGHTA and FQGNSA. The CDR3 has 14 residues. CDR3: CASSLIRGRDTQYF. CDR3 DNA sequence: TGTGCCAGCAGCTTAATCAGGGGGAGGGATACGCAGTATTTT.

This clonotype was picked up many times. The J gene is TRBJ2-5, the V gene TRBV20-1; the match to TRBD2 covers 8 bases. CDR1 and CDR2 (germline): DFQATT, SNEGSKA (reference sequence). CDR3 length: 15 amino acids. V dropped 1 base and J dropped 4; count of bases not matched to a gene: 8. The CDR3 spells CSARGDGLAGETQYF. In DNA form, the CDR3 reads TGCAGTGCTAGAGGGGATGGTCTAGCGGGAGAGACCCAGTACTTC.

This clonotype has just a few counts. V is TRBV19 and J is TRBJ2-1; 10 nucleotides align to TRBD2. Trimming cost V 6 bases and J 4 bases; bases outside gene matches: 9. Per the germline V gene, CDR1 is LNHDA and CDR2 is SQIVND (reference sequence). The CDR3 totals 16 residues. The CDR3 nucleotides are TGTGCCAGTAGCCGTAGGACTAGCGGTAAATACAATGAGCAGTTCTTC. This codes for CASSRRTSGKYNEQFF.

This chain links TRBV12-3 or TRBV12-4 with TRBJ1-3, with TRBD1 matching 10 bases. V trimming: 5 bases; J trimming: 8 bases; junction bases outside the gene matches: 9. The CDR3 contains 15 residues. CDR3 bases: TGTGCCAGCAGTGAAGACAGGGGGCTTTATGACACCATATATTTT. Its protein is CASSEDRGLYDTIYF.

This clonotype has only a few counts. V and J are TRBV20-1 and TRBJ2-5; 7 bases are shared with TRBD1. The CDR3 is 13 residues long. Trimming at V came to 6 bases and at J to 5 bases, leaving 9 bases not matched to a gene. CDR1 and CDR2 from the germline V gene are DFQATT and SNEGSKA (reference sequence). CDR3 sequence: CSAPGDRAETQYF. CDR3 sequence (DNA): TGCAGTGCCCCGGGCGACAGGGCCGAGACCCAGTACTTC.

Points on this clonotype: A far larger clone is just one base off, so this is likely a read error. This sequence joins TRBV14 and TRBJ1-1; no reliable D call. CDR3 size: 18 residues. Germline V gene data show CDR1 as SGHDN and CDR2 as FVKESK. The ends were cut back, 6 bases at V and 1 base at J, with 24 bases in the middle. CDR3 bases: TGTGCCAGCAGTTTAAGAAGCAGGCTCCCAGAAGCGAACACTGAAGCTTTCTTT. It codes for CASSLRSRLPEANTEAFF. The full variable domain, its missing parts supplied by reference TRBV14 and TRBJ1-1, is EAGVTQFPSHSVIEKGQTVTLRCDPISGHDNLYWYRRVMGKEIKFLLHFVKESKQDESGMPNNRFLAERTGGTYSTLKVQPAELEDSGVYFCASSLRSRLPEANTEAFFGQGTRLTVV.

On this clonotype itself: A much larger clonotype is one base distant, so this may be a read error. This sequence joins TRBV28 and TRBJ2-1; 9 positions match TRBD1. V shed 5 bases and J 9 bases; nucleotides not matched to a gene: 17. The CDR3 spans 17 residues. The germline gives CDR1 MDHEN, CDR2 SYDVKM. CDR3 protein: CASSDSRPQPTGGEQFF. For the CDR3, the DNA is TGTGCCAGCAGTGATTCGCGACCTCAACCGACAGGGGGTGAGCAGTTCTTC.

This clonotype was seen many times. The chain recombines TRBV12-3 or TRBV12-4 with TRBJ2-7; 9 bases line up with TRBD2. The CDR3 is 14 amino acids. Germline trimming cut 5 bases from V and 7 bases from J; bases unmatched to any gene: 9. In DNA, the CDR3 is TGTGCCAGCAGTACGACTAGCGGATCCTTTGAGCAGTACTTC. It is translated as CASSTTSGSFEQYF.

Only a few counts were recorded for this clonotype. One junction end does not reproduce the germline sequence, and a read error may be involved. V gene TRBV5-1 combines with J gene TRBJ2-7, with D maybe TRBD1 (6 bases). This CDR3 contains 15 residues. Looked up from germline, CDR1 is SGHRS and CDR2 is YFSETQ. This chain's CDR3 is CASSLAPGVKGEQYF. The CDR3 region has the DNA TGTGCCAGCAGCTTGGCTCCAGGGGTAAAGGGCGAGCAGTACTTC.

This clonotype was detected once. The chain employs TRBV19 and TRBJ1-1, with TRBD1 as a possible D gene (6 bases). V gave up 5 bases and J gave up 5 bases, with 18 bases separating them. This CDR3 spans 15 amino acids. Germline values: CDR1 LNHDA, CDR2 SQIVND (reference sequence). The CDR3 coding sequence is TGTGCCAGTAGTTCCCAAATGGGGGGCCGAACTGAAGCTTTCTTT. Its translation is CASSSQMGGRTEAFF.

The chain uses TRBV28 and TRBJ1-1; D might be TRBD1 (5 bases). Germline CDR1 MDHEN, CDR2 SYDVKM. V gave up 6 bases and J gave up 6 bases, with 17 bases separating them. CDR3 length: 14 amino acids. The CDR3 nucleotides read TGTGCCAGCAGGGCGGACAAACAACGCTCTGAAGCTTTCTTT. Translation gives CASRADKQRSEAFF.

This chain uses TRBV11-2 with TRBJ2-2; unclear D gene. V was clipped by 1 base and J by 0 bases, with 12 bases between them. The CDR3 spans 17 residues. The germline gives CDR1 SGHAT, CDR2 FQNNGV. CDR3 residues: CASSLGAGRPNTGELFF. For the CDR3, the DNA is TGTGCCAGCAGCTTAGGCGCCGGGCGCCCGAACACCGGGGAGCTGTTTTTT.

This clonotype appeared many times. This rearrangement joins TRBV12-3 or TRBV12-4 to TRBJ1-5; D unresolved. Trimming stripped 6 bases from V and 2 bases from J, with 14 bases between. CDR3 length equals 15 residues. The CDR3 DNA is TGTGCCAGCAGCCAAAGATTGCGCGGCAATCAGCCCCAGCATTTT. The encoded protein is CASSQRLRGNQPQHF.

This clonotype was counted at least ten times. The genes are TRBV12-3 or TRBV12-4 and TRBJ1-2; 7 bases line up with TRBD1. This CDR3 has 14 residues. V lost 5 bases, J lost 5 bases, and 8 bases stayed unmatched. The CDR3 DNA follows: TGTGCCAGCAGTAGACCCGGGACAGAGTATGGCTACACCTTC. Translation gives CASSRPGTEYGYTF.

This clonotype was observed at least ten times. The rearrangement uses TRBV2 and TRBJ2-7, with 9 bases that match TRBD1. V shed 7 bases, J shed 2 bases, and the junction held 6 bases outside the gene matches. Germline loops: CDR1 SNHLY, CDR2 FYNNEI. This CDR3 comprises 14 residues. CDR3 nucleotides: TGTGCCAGCAACCTGGACAGGGGACCCTACGAGCAGTACTTC. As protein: CASNLDRGPYEQYF.

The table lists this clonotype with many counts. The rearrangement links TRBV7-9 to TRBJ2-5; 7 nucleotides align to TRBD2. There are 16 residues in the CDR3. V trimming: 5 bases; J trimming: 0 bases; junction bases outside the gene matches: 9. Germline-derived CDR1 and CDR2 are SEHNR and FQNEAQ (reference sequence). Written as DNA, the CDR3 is TGTGCCAGCAGCCCCCGACTAGCTGGGGACCAAGAGACCCAGTACTTC. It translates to CASSPRLAGDQETQYF.

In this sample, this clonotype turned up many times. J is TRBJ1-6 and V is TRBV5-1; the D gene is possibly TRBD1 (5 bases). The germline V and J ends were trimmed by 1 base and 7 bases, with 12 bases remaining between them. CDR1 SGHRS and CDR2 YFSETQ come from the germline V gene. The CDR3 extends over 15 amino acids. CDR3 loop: CASSLSGLGNSPLHF. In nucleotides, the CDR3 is TGCGCCAGCAGCTTGTCGGGGCTGGGGAATTCACCCCTCCACTTT.

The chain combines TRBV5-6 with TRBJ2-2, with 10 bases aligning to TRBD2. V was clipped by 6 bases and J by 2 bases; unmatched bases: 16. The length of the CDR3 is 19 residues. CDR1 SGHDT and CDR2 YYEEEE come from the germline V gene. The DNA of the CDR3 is TGTGCCAGCACCATACTCCTTCAAGCGGGAGGGGGAAACACCGGGGAGCTGTTTTTT. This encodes CASTILLQAGGGNTGELFF.

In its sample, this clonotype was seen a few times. This chain's CDR3 is CASSSDWGDTQYF. In DNA form, the CDR3 reads TGCGCCAGCAGCTCGGACTGGGGAGATACGCAGTATTTT. The genes are TRBV4-1 and TRBJ2-3; perhaps TRBD2 as D (5 bases). There are 13 residues in the CDR3. Trimming removed 5 bases at V and 5 bases at J, with 11 bases between. CDR1 is MGHRA and CDR2 is YSYEKL in the germline V gene.

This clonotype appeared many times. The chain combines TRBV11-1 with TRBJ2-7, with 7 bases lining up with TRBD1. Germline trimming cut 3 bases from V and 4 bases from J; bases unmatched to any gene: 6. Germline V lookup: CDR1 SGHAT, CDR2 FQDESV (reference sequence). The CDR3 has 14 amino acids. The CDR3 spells CASSFVGTAYEQYF. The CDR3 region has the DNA TGTGCCAGCAGCTTCGTCGGGACAGCGTACGAGCAGTACTTC. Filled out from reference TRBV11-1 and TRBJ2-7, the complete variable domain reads EAEVAQSPRYKITEKSQAVAFWCDPISGHATLYWYRQILGQGPELLVQFQDESVVDDSQLPKDRFSAERLKGVDSTLKIQPAELGDSAMYLCASSFVGTAYEQYFGPGTRLTVT.

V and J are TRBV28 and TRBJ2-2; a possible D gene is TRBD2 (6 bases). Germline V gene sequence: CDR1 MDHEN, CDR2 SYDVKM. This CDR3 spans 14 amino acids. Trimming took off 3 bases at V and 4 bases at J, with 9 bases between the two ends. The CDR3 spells CASSFGGRTGELFF. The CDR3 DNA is TGTGCCAGCAGTTTCGGGGGTCGCACCGGGGAGCTGTTTTTT.

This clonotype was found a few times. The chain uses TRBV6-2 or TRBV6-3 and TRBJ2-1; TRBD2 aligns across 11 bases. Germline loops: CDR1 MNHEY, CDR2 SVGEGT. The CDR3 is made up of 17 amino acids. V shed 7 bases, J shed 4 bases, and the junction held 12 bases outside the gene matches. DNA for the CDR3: TGTGCCAGCAAGCGGACTAGCGGGTATCTACTATACAATGAGCAGTTCTTC. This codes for CASKRTSGYLLYNEQFF.

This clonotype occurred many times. The CDR3 protein is CASSHPVGQGYTEAFF. DNA for the CDR3: TGTGCCAGCAGTCACCCCGTTGGACAGGGTTACACTGAAGCTTTCTTT. The chain is built from TRBV11-1 and TRBJ1-1; 8 nucleotides match TRBD1. J was trimmed by 3 bases and V by 6 bases; bases with no gene match: 12. CDR1 SGHAT and CDR2 FQDESV come from the germline V gene (reference sequence). This CDR3 comprises 16 residues.

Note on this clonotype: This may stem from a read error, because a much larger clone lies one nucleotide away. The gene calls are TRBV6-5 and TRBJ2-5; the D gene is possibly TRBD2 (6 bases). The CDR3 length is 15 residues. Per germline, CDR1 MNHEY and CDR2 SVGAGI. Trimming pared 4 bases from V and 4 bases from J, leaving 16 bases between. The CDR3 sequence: CASSSFGGVRETQYF. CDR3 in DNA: TGTGCCAGCAGTTCCTTCGGCGGGGTCCGAGAGACCCAGTACTTC.

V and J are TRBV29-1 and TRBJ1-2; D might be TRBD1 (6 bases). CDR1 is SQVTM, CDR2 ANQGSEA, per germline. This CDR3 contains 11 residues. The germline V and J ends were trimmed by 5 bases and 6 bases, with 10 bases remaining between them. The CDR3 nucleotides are TGCAGCGTTCAAACAGGGAATGGCTACACCTTC. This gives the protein CSVQTGNGYTF.

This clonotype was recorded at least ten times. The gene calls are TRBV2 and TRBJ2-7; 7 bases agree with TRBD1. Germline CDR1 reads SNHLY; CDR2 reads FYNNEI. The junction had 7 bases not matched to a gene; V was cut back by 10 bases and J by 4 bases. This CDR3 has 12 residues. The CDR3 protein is CATTGLLYEQYF. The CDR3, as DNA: TGTGCCACGACAGGGTTATTGTACGAGCAGTACTTC.

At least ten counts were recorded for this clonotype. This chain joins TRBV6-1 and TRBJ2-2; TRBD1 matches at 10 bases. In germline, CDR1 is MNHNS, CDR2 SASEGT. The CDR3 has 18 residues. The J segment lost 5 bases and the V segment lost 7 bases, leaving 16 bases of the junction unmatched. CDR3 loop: CASNPFHSGTGVTGELFF. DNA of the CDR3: TGTGCCAGCAACCCCTTTCATTCGGGGACAGGGGTAACCGGGGAGCTGTTTTTT.

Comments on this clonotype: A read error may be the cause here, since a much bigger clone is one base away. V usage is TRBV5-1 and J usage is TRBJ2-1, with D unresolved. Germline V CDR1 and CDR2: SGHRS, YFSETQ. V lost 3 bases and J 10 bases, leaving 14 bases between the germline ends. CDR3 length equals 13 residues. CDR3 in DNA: TGCGCCAGCAGCTCTCTGGGTTTGGAGGAGCAGTTCTTC. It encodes CASSSLGLEEQFF.